The 9 T cell receptor beta chains presented below share a single source sample, sequenced in a study of T cell changes during pregnancy in multiple sclerosis. The repertoire was sequenced with immunoSEQ multiplex PCR; TCRdb's copy has only in-frame clones and lacks some. The table records about 40,000 clones, under 95% of them present only once. Here the sequenced sample was CD4+ T cells from peripheral blood mononuclear cells, taken in the third trimester of pregnancy. The origin of the receptors is a female donor with multiple sclerosis, enrolled in a pregnancy study.

This clone was counted once. CDR3 DNA: TGCGCCAGCAGCAAGAGCGGTCAAACTCCAATCCCGCGAGGCACAGATACGCAGTATTTT. Its protein product is CASSKSGQTPIPRGTDTQYF. The V gene is TRBV5-1, the J gene TRBJ2-3, with D possibly being TRBD2 (5 bases). CDR3 length equals 20 residues. CDR1 is SGHRS and CDR2 is YFSETQ in the germline V gene. V dropped 4 bases and J dropped 1 base, with 28 bases sitting between them.

A few counts support this clone. The J gene is TRBJ1-4, the V gene TRBV29-1; 8 bases align to TRBD1. J gave up 8 bases and V 6 bases, and 8 bases lay outside the gene matches. Germline CDR1 reads SQVTM; CDR2 reads ANQGSEA. The CDR3 length is 13 residues. CDR3 nucleotides: TGCAGCGTGGAGACAGGGGCAGGGGAAAAACTGTTTTTT. Residues: CSVETGAGEKLFF.

The gene calls are TRBV10-3 and TRBJ2-6; D not certain. The V gene's germline CDR1 is ENHRY and CDR2 SYGVKD. CDR3 length equals 14 residues. Trimming removed 0 bases at V and 4 bases at J, with 4 bases between. In nucleotides, the CDR3 is TGTGCCATCAGTGAGTCGAGCGGGGCCAACGTCCTGACTTTC. Protein: CAISESSGANVLTF.

This sequence joins TRBV28 and TRBJ1-5; the D gene is possibly TRBD1 (6 bases). CDR1 and CDR2 from the germline V gene are MDHEN and SYDVKM. The CDR3 runs 16 residues. Deletions cut 2 bases from V and 0 bases from J, with 11 bases between. The CDR3 spells CASSLQGLYSNQPQHF. CDR3 nucleotides: TGTGCCAGCAGTTTACAGGGGCTCTATAGCAATCAGCCCCAGCATTTT.

The J gene is TRBJ2-5, the V gene TRBV5-1; D is unresolved. Germline CDR1 and CDR2: SGHRS and YFSETQ. The CDR3 length is 17 residues. V dropped 0 bases and J dropped 3 bases, with 18 bases sitting between them. CDR3 nucleotide sequence: TGCGCCAGCAGCTTGGCATACACCCCTGGGCTCAAAGAGACCCAGTACTTC. This sequence encodes CASSLAYTPGLKETQYF.

This clone was recorded a few times. This chain links TRBV27 with TRBJ2-3; maybe TRBD2 (6 bases). The CDR3 runs 15 residues. Germline V gene lookup returns CDR1 MNHEY and CDR2 SMNVEV (reference sequence). V lost 5 bases and J lost 6, with 18 bases in between. The CDR3 protein is CASSMWGESVDTQYF. The CDR3 nucleotides are TGTGCCAGCAGTATGTGGGGGGAGTCCGTGGATACGCAGTATTTT.

The chain is built from TRBV18 and TRBJ2-7; the match to TRBD1 covers 8 bases. CDR1 and CDR2 from the germline V gene are KGHSH and LQKENI. V shed 6 bases and J 3 bases; nucleotides not matched to a gene: 7. There are 14 residues in the CDR3. CDR3 DNA: TGTGCCAGCTCCAGGGGGCGGGACAACTACGAGCAGTACTTC. This encodes CASSRGRDNYEQYF.

The V and J genes are TRBV19 and TRBJ2-7; D possibly corresponds to TRBD1 (6 bases). This CDR3 spans 14 amino acids. Trimming left V 5 bases short and J 3 bases short, with 14 bases between. CDR1 is LNHDA and CDR2 is SQIVND in the germline V gene (reference sequence). The CDR3 DNA is TGTGCCAGTAGTTCCCCGGACAGAAGCTACGAGCAGTACTTC. This codes for CASSSPDRSYEQYF. Variable domain in full (rest from reference TRBV19 and TRBJ2-7): DGGITQSPKYLFRKEGQNVTLSCEQNLNHDAMYWYRQDPGQGLRLIYYSQIVNDFQKGDIAEGYSVSREKKESFPLTVTSAQKNPTAFYLCASSSPDRSYEQYFGPGTRLTVT.

This chain uses TRBV9 with TRBJ2-1; 11 nucleotides match TRBD2. The ends lost 0 bases at V and 4 bases at J; junction bases unmatched: 12. The CDR3 consists of 19 residues. CDR1 and CDR2 from the germline V gene are SGDLS and YYNGEE. CDR3 sequence (DNA): TGTGCCAGCAGCGTAGCTACGGACACCCGACTAGCGGGATACAATGAGCAGTTCTTC. Translated: CASSVATDTRLAGYNEQFF.